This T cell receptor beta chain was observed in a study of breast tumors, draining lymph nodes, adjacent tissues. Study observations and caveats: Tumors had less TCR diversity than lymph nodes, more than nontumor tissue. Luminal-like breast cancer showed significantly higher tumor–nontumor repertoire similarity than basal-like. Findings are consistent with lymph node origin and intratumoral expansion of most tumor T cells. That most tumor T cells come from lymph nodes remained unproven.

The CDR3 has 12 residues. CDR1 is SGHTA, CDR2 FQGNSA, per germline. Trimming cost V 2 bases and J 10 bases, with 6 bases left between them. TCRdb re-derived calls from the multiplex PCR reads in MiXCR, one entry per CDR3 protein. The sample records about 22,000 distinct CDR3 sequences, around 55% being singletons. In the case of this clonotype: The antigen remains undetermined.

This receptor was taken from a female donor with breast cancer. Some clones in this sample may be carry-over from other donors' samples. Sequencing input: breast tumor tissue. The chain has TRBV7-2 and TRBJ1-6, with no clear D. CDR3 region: CASSLPGSPLHF. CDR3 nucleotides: TGTGCCAGCAGCTTACCGGGATCACCCCTCCACTTT.